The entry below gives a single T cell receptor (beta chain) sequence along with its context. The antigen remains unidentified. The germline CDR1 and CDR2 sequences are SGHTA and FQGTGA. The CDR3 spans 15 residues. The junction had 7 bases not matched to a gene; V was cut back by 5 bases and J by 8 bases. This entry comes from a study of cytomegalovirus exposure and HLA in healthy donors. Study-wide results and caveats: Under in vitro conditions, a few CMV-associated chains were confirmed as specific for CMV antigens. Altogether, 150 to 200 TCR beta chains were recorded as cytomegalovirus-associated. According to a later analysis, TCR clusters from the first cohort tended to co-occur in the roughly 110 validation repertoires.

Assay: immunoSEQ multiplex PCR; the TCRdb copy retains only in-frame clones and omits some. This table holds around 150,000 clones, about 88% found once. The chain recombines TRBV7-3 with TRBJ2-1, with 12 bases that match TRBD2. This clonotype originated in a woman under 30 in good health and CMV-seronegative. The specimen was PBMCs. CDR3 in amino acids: CASSPRLAGADEQFF. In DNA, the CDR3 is TGTGCCAGCAGCCCTAGACTAGCGGGGGCCGATGAGCAGTTCTTC.